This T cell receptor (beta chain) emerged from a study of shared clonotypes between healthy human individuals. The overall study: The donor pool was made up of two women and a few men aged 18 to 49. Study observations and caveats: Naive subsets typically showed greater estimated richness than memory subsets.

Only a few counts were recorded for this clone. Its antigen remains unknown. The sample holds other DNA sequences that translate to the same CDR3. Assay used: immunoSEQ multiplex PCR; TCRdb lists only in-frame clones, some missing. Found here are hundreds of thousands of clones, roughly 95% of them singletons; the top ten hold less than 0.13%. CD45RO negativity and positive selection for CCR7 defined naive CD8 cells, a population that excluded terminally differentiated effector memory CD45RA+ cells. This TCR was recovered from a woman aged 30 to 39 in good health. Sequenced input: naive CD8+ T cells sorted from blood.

The DNA of the CDR3 is TGTGCCATCAGTGAGGGTCGGGAAGCTTTCTTT. It is translated as CAISEGREAFF. The chain carries TRBV10-3 and TRBJ1-1; D is undetermined. The CDR3 runs 11 residues. CDR1 ENHRY and CDR2 SYGVKD come from the germline V gene. Trimming removed 2 bases at V and 8 bases at J, with 6 bases between.